This T cell receptor beta chain is drawn from a study of T-cell memory formation after mild COVID-19. Across the study: Largely donor-specific sequence clusters came from two donors.

The 5'RACE method, run with constant-segment primers, produced TCR alpha and TCR beta cDNA libraries (carrying sample barcodes and UMIs). TCRdb redid the calling of the 5' RACE reads with MiXCR, one entry per CDR3 protein. The table includes about 110,000 distinct CDR3 sequences, roughly 19% detected once. The sample holds a few counts of this clonotype. The CDR3 has 12 amino acids. Germline V lookup: CDR1 SGHRS, CDR2 YFSETQ. Deletions cut 4 bases from V and 5 bases from J, with 8 bases between. This TCR came from a young man who had mild COVID-19 (a few samples of this study predate the infection). Cell type and time point are not known. The sample consisted of PBMCs or a T cell subset sorted from them (not recorded which). V gene TRBV5-1 combines with J gene TRBJ2-3, with D tentatively TRBD2 (6 bases). The CDR3 spells CASSKTRDTQYF. In nucleotides, the CDR3 is TGCGCCAGCAGCAAGACTAGAGATACGCAGTATTTT.